This T cell receptor (beta chain) was retrieved from a study of somatic mutations in cytotoxic T cells in rheumatoid arthritis. This clone was detected once. Its antigen remains unidentified. Study results and limitations: Increasing age coincided with elevated CD8+ clonality among rheumatoid arthritis patients, though not among healthy controls.

Purity of the CD4+ and CD8+ cells, isolated by positive magnetic bead selection, was checked by flow cytometry. Some clones are missing from TCRdb's copy, which holds only in-frame ones; the method was immunoSEQ multiplex PCR. The table has 7,000 to 9,000 clones, around three quarters seen once. The V segment lost 1 base and the J segment 2 bases; nucleotides outside the gene matches: 8. The CDR3 is made up of 17 amino acids. Germline V lookup: CDR1 SGHAT, CDR2 FQNNGV. Input material: CD8+ T cells sorted from blood. The chain couples TRBV11-2 to TRBJ2-3; 8 nucleotides agree with TRBD1. The origin of this receptor is a woman in her forties or fifties in good health. This CDR3 is CASSLVETGGSTDTQYF. In DNA, the CDR3 is TGTGCCAGCAGCTTAGTAGAAACAGGGGGTTCCACAGATACGCAGTATTTT.